This entry concerns a single T cell receptor beta chain. TCRdb re-derived calls from the RT-PCR reads in MiXCR, one entry per CDR3 protein. The table lists about 650,000 distinct CDR3 sequences, more than 15% of them singletons. This specimen comes from a study of response to subunit inactivated influenza vaccine. The germline V gene encodes CDR1 SGHVS and CDR2 FQNEAQ. This CDR3 is 19 amino acids long. The J segment lost 0 bases and the V segment lost 6 bases, leaving 8 bases of the junction unmatched. The source material was PBMCs from blood, sampled 11 to 12 days after vaccination. J is TRBJ2-1 and V is TRBV7-8; TRBD2 matches at 16 bases. This sequence originates from a man aged 50 to 60 who received an inactivated influenza vaccine. CDR3 protein: CASRFPGLAGGSSYNEQFF. DNA for the CDR3: TGTGCCAGCAGGTTTCCGGGACTAGCGGGAGGGAGCTCCTACAATGAGCAGTTCTTC.